This entry features one T cell receptor (beta chain) sequence. Its target is not known. In germline, CDR1 is MNHEY, CDR2 SVGAGI. This CDR3 is 15 amino acids long. The V and J ends lost 6 bases and 6 bases, in that order; junction bases with no gene match: 5. The entirety of the isolated RNA underwent reverse transcription, so expressed TCRB transcripts were sequenced. The study sequenced naive, central memory and regulatory T cell samples to an average of around 3.4 million reads. The method was immunoSEQ multiplex PCR; TCRdb's version includes in-frame clones alone and lacks a portion of them. There are some 150,000 clones in the sample; approximately 13% occur only once, and about 1.3% lies in the top ten. The data were obtained in a study of beta chain features in type 1 diabetes. A CD45RO/CCR7/CD25/CD127/CD95/CD27 panel sorted naive, central memory, regulatory and stem cell-like memory CD4+ cells.

Overall study results and limits: There were fewer insertions and more deletions at the VDJ junctions of type 1 diabetes patients. Shorter templates might be favored by PCR, and equally so in patients and in controls. All four CD4+ subsets from Type 1 diabetes patients carried moderately but significantly shorter TCRB CDR3s.

The genes are TRBV6-5 and TRBJ2-2; 12 bases are shared with TRBD2. The sample taken for sequencing was central memory CD4+ T cells from blood. The sequence derives from a man aged 18 to 35 with type 1 diabetes. The CDR3 DNA follows: TGTGCCAGCAGCCTAGGACTAGCGGGGCCCGGGGAGCTGTTTTTT. Translation: CASSLGLAGPGELFF.